This T cell receptor (beta chain) originates from a study of OX40 agonist ivuxolimab in advanced cancers. Using immunoSEQ multiplex PCR, the repertoire was profiled, and TCRdb retains in-frame clones only, with some absent. The repertoire holds 50,000 to 70,000 clones, with 70% to 90% as singletons. In the case of this clone: Its antigen remains unknown.

General study points: Some nonresponders likewise displayed low normalized T-cell clonal expansion. Among the least clonally expanded were partial responders at 0.1-3.0 mg/kg.

This TCR was recovered from an adult with an advanced solid tumor such as melanoma, head and neck, liver or kidney cancer. Sequencing used CD4+ or CD8+ T cells sorted from blood, obtained in a trial of the OX40 agonist ivuxolimab.

DNA of the CDR3: TGTGCCAGCAGCTTATTTGGGGACAACAATCAGCCCCAGCATTTT. This codes for CASSLFGDNNQPQHF. The chain combines TRBV7-2 with TRBJ1-5, with D perhaps matching TRBD1 (6 bases). Trimming removed 2 bases at V and 3 bases at J, with 11 bases between. Germline V gene data show CDR1 as SGHTA and CDR2 as FQGNSA. The CDR3 loop spans 15 amino acids.